One TCR beta chain is described in this entry. What it recognizes is unknown. CDR1 and CDR2 from the germline V gene are SGHTA and FQGTGA. The CDR3 has 14 residues. The V end was cut by 4 bases, the J end by 0 bases, with 8 bases between. The sequenced template was cDNA made from the entire isolated RNA. The data were produced by immunoSEQ multiplex PCR, yet TCRdb's version contains in-frame clones alone and is incomplete. The table lists 130,000 or so clones, 17% of them singletons, with approximately 2.5% in the top ten. It was one heparinised blood draw, averaging about 116 mL, that each donor gave. The authors sorted CD4+ naive, central memory, regulatory and stem cell-like memory cells via CD45RO/CCR7/CD25/CD127/CD95/CD27. The data stem from a study of beta chain features in type 1 diabetes. In the study overall: The patients were much like the healthy donors in age, gender and cell yields. The study's findings and limits: A moderate, significant TCRB CDR3 shortening appeared in type 1 diabetes across four CD4+ subsets. A potential PCR bias toward shorter templates would be equal in patient and control samples.

The chain uses TRBV7-3 and TRBJ2-3, with unresolved D. The source of this sequence is a man younger than 30 with type 1 diabetes. The sequencing input was central memory CD4+ T cells from blood. This CDR3 is CASSSPSSTDTQYF. CDR3 in DNA: TGTGCCAGCAGCTCTCCGTCTAGCACAGATACGCAGTATTTT.